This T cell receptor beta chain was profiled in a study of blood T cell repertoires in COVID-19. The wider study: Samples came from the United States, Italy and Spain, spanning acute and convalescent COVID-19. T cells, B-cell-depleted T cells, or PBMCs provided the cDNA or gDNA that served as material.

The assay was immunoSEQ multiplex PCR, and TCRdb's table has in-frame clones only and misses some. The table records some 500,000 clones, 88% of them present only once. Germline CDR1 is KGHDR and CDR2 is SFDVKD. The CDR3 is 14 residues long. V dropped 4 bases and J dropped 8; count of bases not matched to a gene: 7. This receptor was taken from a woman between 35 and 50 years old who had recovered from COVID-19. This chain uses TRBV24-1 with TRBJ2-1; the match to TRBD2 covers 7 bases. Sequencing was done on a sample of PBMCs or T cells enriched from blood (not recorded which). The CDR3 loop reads CATSEGLPSHEQFF. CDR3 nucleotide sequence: TGTGCCACCAGTGAGGGACTACCGTCACATGAGCAGTTCTTC.